The clone carrying this TCR beta chain was seen a single time. What it recognizes is unknown. The data stem from a study of cytomegalovirus exposure and HLA in healthy donors. Regarding the study as a whole: Analyses of presence and absence presupposed an approximately uniform sequencing depth across donors. With high specificity and sensitivity, the classifier reportedly diagnosed cytomegalovirus status. The study recorded 150 to 200 TCR beta chains that were cytomegalovirus-associated.

The study ran its PCR with 60 Vbeta and 13 Jbeta primers. Some clones are missing from TCRdb's copy, which holds only in-frame ones; the method was immunoSEQ multiplex PCR. Among just over 150,000 clones listed, around 72% were seen once. This TCR came from a man between 40 and 49 years old in good health and CMV-seropositive. Sequenced input: PBMCs.

The CDR3 region is CARRGGRETQYF. The CDR3 nucleotides are TGTGCCAGACGGGGGGGGAGAGAGACCCAGTACTTC. The chain employs TRBV21-1 and TRBJ2-5; the DNA was not compared with TRBD2, the D call given in the table. TRBV21-1 is marked as a pseudogene. The CDR3 totals 12 residues.